These 21 T cell receptor beta chains were all obtained from the same sample, sequenced in a study of shared clonotypes between healthy human individuals. Using immunoSEQ multiplex PCR, the repertoire was profiled, and TCRdb retains in-frame clones only, with some absent. The top ten clones hold about 0.34% of a sample with roughly 1,600,000 clones, about 98.5% of them seen once. Source material: naive CD4+ T cells sorted from blood. The subset here: CD45RA+ positively selected. These receptors were obtained from a man aged 30-40 years in good health.

Points on this clone: At the DNA level, this CDR3 is encoded by other sequences in the same sample as well. The chain joins TRBV4-1 to TRBJ1-5; a weak D match, TRBD1 (5 bases). This CDR3 spans 15 amino acids. V lost 0 bases and J 0 bases, leaving 6 bases between the germline ends. The germline V gene has CDR1 MGHRA and CDR2 YSYEKL. For the CDR3, the DNA is TGCGCCAGCAGCCAAGATCAGGGTAGCAATCAGCCCCAGCATTTT. It specifies CASSQDQGSNQPQHF.

The genes are TRBV28 and TRBJ1-1; D is unclear. This CDR3 has 11 residues. V shed 6 bases and J shed 6 bases, with 8 bases lying between them. CDR1 and CDR2 (germline): MDHEN, SYDVKM. This chain's CDR3 is CASSYQAEAFF. The CDR3 region has the DNA TGTGCCAGCAGCTACCAAGCTGAAGCTTTCTTT. Combining the CDR3 with reference TRBV28 and TRBJ1-1 gives the whole variable domain DVKVTQSSRYLVKRTGEKVFLECVQDMDHENMFWYRQDPGLGLRLIYFSYDVKMKEKGDIPEGYSVSREKKERFSLILESASTNQTSMYLCASSYQAEAFFGQGTRLTVV.

This clone was picked up one time. V usage is TRBV19 and J usage is TRBJ2-3, with a possible D match to TRBD2 (6 bases). The CDR3 spans 15 residues. V was shortened by 7 bases and J by 2 bases, with 16 bases between the two germline ends. Per the germline V gene, CDR1 is LNHDA and CDR2 is SQIVND (reference sequence). This chain's CDR3 is CASTAGTDHTDTQYF. CDR3 in DNA: TGTGCCAGTACTGCCGGGACTGACCACACAGATACGCAGTATTTT.

V and J are TRBV6-5 and TRBJ1-5; D possibly corresponds to TRBD1 (6 bases). CDR1 MNHEY and CDR2 SVGAGI come from the germline V gene. The ends were cut back, 6 bases at V and 8 bases at J, with 14 bases in the middle. CDR3 length equals 13 residues. This chain's CDR3 is CASSRRGGEPQHF. The CDR3 DNA is TGTGCCAGCAGCCGGAGGGGGGGGGAGCCCCAGCATTTT.

This chain links TRBV11-3 with TRBJ2-2; possible D gene TRBD2, 6 bases. Germline assignment: CDR1 SGHNT and CDR2 YENEEA. Between the trimmed V and J ends, which lost 6 bases and 3 bases, there was a span of 14 bases. The CDR3 loop spans 15 amino acids. The CDR3 sequence is CASSSSGLYTGELFF. The CDR3, as DNA: TGTGCCAGCAGTTCCTCGGGACTGTACACCGGGGAGCTGTTTTTT.

DNA of the CDR3: TGTGCCAGCAAAGGGGGAGGTAATGAAAAACTGTTTTTT. It codes for CASKGGGNEKLFF. The rearrangement links TRBV28 to TRBJ1-4; weak D call: TRBD1 (6 bases). Trimming removed 7 bases from V and 4 bases from J, with 10 bases in between. The CDR3 has 13 amino acids. Germline V gene lookup returns CDR1 MDHEN and CDR2 SYDVKM.

The CDR3 loop reads CASSSLGTVKYNEQFF. The CDR3 nucleotides are TGTGCCAGCAGCTCCCTCGGGACTGTGAAATACAATGAGCAGTTCTTC. This chain joins TRBV11-2 and TRBJ2-1; perhaps TRBD2 as D (6 bases). Germline CDR1 reads SGHAT; CDR2 reads FQNNGV. V gave up 4 bases and J gave up 4 bases, with 17 bases separating them. The CDR3 totals 16 residues.

The chain recombines TRBV28 with TRBJ2-7, with 8 positions matching TRBD2. From germline, CDR1 is MDHEN and CDR2 SYDVKM. After removal of 1 base from V and 1 base from J, the junction contained 6 bases not matched to a gene. CDR3 size: 16 residues. The CDR3: CASSLLAGLKSYEQYF. In DNA, the CDR3 is TGTGCCAGCAGTTTATTAGCGGGGCTGAAATCCTACGAGCAGTACTTC.

This clone came up once. J is TRBJ1-4 and V is TRBV15; the D gene is possibly TRBD1 (6 bases). There are 17 residues in the CDR3. Germline V lookup: CDR1 LNHNV, CDR2 YYDKDF (reference sequence). V gave up 6 bases and J gave up 4 bases, with 21 bases separating them. The CDR3 reads CATSYGPEDRVNEKLFF. The CDR3 DNA reads TGTGCCACCAGTTACGGTCCGGAGGACAGAGTTAATGAAAAACTGTTTTTT.

The chain recombines TRBV7-9 with TRBJ1-3; D gene uncertain. The V gene lost 0 bases and the J gene lost 4 bases, with 10 bases spanning the gap. This CDR3 has 15 amino acids. The germline gives CDR1 SEHNR, CDR2 FQNEAQ (reference sequence). The CDR3 region has the DNA TGTGCCAGCAGCTTAGCGGGCTCGCACGGAAACACCATATATTTT. Its translation: CASSLAGSHGNTIYF.

The chain recombines TRBV28 with TRBJ2-3; TRBD2 aligns across 7 bases. The CDR3 has 18 residues. With 7 bases clipped from V and 5 bases from J, the junction kept 21 bases outside the gene matches. From germline, CDR1 is MDHEN and CDR2 SYDVKM. CDR3 sequence reads: CASTSQWEWAGVKDTQYF. The CDR3 DNA sequence: TGTGCCAGCACATCTCAATGGGAATGGGCGGGAGTCAAAGATACGCAGTATTTT.

The chain recombines TRBV18 with TRBJ2-5, with 12 nucleotides matching TRBD2. Germline V gene data show CDR1 as KGHSH and CDR2 as LQKENI. The V and J ends lost 3 bases and 5 bases, in that order; junction bases with no gene match: 7. This CDR3 comprises 16 residues. CDR3 residues: CASSPILAGGLETQYF. CDR3 coding DNA: TGTGCCAGCTCACCGATCCTAGCGGGAGGGTTGGAGACCCAGTACTTC.

The chain employs TRBV4-2 and TRBJ1-2; 12 bases match TRBD1. This CDR3 is built from 14 residues. Germline V lookup: CDR1 LGHNA, CDR2 YNFKEQ. The trim removed 8 bases at V and 4 bases at J, leaving 5 bases unmatched. CDR3 sequence reads: CASARDRGPYGYTF. The CDR3 DNA reads as TGTGCCAGCGCCCGGGACAGGGGGCCCTATGGCTACACCTTC.

This clone occurred once. The CDR3 nucleotides read TGCAGCGTTGCAGTCAGTCCTGGACGGCAGTACTTC. This translates into CSVAVSPGRQYF. The chain uses TRBV29-1 and TRBJ2-4; D ambiguous. CDR1 SQVTM and CDR2 ANQGSEA come from the germline V gene. The CDR3 spans 12 residues. The germline V and J ends were trimmed by 4 bases and 13 bases, with 17 bases remaining between them. Variable domain in full (rest from reference TRBV29-1 and TRBJ2-4): SAVISQKPSRDICQRGTSLTIQCQVDSQVTMMFWYRQQPGQSLTLIATANQGSEATYESGFVIDKFPISRPNLTFSTLTVSNMSPEDSSIYLCSVAVSPGRQYFGAGTRLSVL.

The chain couples TRBV7-7 to TRBJ2-1, with a possible D match to TRBD2 (6 bases). The germline V gene has CDR1 SSHAT and CDR2 FNYEAQ (reference sequence). This CDR3 has 14 amino acids. V was pared by 1 base and J by 10 bases, with 14 bases between. The CDR3 sequence: CASSLGGRSWEQFF. The CDR3 bases are TGTGCCAGCAGCTTAGGTGGGAGGTCCTGGGAGCAGTTCTTC.

The chain couples TRBV29-1 to TRBJ2-1; D remains unclear. The CDR3 loop spans 14 amino acids. Germline V gene lookup returns CDR1 SQVTM and CDR2 ANQGSEA. V was cut by 2 bases and J by 6 bases, with 14 bases left in between. CDR3 coding DNA: TGCAGCGTTGAAACCCGCCGGGTAGGCAATGAGCAGTTCTTC. It specifies CSVETRRVGNEQFF.

This chain joins TRBV29-1 and TRBJ2-3; D unresolved. This CDR3 spans 13 amino acids. Germline V gives CDR1 SQVTM, CDR2 ANQGSEA. Trimming shortened V by 4 bases and J by 1 base, and 9 bases separated the two germline ends. CDR3 sequence reads: CSVVSGGTDTQYF. Here the CDR3 DNA reads TGCAGCGTTGTTTCGGGTGGCACAGATACGCAGTATTTT.

Only one count was recorded for this clone. The rearrangement joins TRBV25-1 to TRBJ2-7; D gene unclear. CDR3 size: 14 residues. V dropped 2 bases and J dropped 0 bases, with 8 bases sitting between them. Germline V gene lookup returns CDR1 MGHDK and CDR2 SYGVNS. Written as DNA, the CDR3 is TGTGCCAGCAGTGAACGCCGGAACTCCTACGAGCAGTACTTC. Amino acids: CASSERRNSYEQYF.

This chain joins TRBV7-9 and TRBJ2-1; D is unclear. Trimming stripped 5 bases from V and 9 bases from J, with 17 bases between. The length of the CDR3 is 14 residues. Germline-derived CDR1 and CDR2 are SEHNR and FQNEAQ (reference sequence). DNA of the CDR3: TGTGCCAGCAGCCCCGGAGAAGCGTACGGTGAGCAGTTCTTC. Translating it yields CASSPGEAYGEQFF.

The CDR3 spells CASSHQGARDQPQHF. CDR3 bases: TGTGCCAGCTCGCACCAGGGGGCCCGGGATCAGCCCCAGCATTTT. The V and J genes are TRBV18 and TRBJ1-5, with 8 bases identical to TRBD1. The CDR3 is made up of 15 amino acids. Germline CDR1 KGHSH, CDR2 LQKENI. Trimming at V came to 6 bases and at J to 5 bases, leaving 9 bases not matched to a gene.

The chain is built from TRBV7-2 and TRBJ1-3; the D gene is possibly TRBD1 (5 bases). Germline assignment: CDR1 SGHTA and CDR2 FQGNSA. CDR3 length equals 13 residues. V dropped 10 bases and J dropped 7 bases, with 17 bases sitting between them. For the CDR3, the DNA is TGTGCCAATTCTCTTTTCGGGGGGAACACCATATATTTT. Its translation is CANSLFGGNTIYF. The variable domain in full, with the rest retrieved from reference TRBV7-2 and TRBJ1-3, is GAGVSQSPSNKVTEKGKDVELRCDPISGHTALYWYRQSLGQGLEFLIYFQGNSAPDKSGLPSDRFSAERTGGSVSTLTIQRTQQEDSAVYLCANSLFGGNTIYFGEGSWLTVV.